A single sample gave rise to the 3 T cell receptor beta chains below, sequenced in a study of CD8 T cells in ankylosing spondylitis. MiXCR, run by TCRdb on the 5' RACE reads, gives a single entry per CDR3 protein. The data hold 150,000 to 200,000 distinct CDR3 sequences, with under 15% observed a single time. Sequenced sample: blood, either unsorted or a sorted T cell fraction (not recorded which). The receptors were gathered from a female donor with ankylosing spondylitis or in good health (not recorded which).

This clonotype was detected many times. The CDR3 loop reads CASSPAGLSYKDEQFF. The DNA for the CDR3 is TGCGCCAGCAGCCCCGCGGGTCTTTCCTACAAAGATGAGCAGTTCTTC. V gene TRBV5-1 combines with J gene TRBJ2-1, with TRBD2 as a possible D gene (5 bases). V dropped 4 bases and J dropped 8 bases, with 22 bases sitting between them. The V gene's germline CDR1 is SGHRS and CDR2 YFSETQ. CDR3 length equals 16 residues. Full variable domain (rest looked up from reference TRBV5-1 and TRBJ2-1): KAGVTQTPRYLIKTRGQQVTLSCSPISGHRSVSWYQQTPGQGLQFLFEYFSETQRNKGNFPGRFSGRQFSNSRSEMNVSTLELGDSALYLCASSPAGLSYKDEQFFGPGTRLTVL.

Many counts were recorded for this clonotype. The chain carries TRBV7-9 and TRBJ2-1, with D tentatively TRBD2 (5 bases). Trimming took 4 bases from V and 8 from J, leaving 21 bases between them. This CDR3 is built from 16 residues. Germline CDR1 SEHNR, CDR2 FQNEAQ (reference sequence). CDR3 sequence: CASSSLVSRGSYEQFF. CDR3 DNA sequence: TGTGCCAGCAGCTCACTAGTTTCGCGCGGTTCGTATGAGCAGTTCTTC.

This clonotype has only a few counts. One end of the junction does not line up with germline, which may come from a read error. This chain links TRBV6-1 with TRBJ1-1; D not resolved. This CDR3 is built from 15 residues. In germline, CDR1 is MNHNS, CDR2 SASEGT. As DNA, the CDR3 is TGTGCCAGCAGGGAAGACCCGGCGAGGGTGACTGAAGCTTTCTTT. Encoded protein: CASREDPARVTEAFF.